Reported below is one TCR beta chain. In the authors' methods: Reference gene primers were amplified, and this amplification served to estimate nucleated cell counts. Sequenced by immunoSEQ multiplex PCR; TCRdb stores in-frame clones only, minus some. The V and J calls and clone size are taken from that table; D and trimming were inferred from the DNA. Of approximately 390,000 clones in the sample, around 87% were seen once. The sample originates from a study of blood T cell repertoires in COVID-19. Trimming stripped 3 bases from V and 0 bases from J, with 13 bases between. In germline, CDR1 is SGDLS, CDR2 YYNGEE. This CDR3 is 16 amino acids long.

The clonotype was recovered from a man aged 18 to 29 with active or convalescent COVID-19. This rearrangement joins TRBV9 to TRBJ1-3, with D hard to call. The source material was peripheral blood. CDR3 DNA sequence: TGTGCCAGCAGCGACCCGTACAGCTTCTCTGGAAACACCATATATTTT. This encodes CASSDPYSFSGNTIYF.